Each of the 14 T cell receptor beta chains below was sequenced from the same sample in a study of radiotherapy plus CTLA-4 blockade in lung cancer. TCRdb's copy holds only in-frame clones and misses some; the assay was immunoSEQ multiplex PCR. The table records about 40,000 clones, roughly 79% of them present only once. The specimen was peripheral blood, collected from a patient treated with radiotherapy plus ipilimumab. All receptors derive from a human donor with non-small cell lung cancer that progressed on radiotherapy plus ipilimumab.

The CDR3 loop reads CACCGGGKDTQYF. CDR3 nucleotides: TGTGCCTGCTGTGGCGGGGGGAAAGATACGCAGTATTTT. The rearrangement links TRBV6-1 to TRBJ2-3; TRBD2 aligns across 8 bases. This CDR3 contains 13 residues. V dropped 11 bases and J dropped 5; count of bases not matched to a gene: 9. In germline, CDR1 is MNHNS, CDR2 SASEGT.

The chain uses TRBV4-3 and TRBJ1-2, with D tentatively TRBD1 (6 bases). This CDR3 comprises 15 residues. Trimming left V 1 base short and J 2 bases short, with 11 bases between. Germline V gene sequence: CDR1 LGHNA, CDR2 YSLEER. The CDR3 DNA reads TGCGCCAGCAGCCAAGCTAGGGACACAAACTATGGCTACACCTTC. Protein: CASSQARDTNYGYTF.

The V and J genes are TRBV5-4 and TRBJ2-3, with D possibly being TRBD1 (5 bases). The CDR3 is 15 amino acids. Trimming pared 4 bases from V and 2 bases from J, leaving 14 bases between. Germline V gene lookup returns CDR1 SGHNT and CDR2 YYREEE (reference sequence). For the CDR3, the DNA is TGTGCCAGCAGCGCACAGGCCTCGCCCACAGATACGCAGTATTTT. Residues: CASSAQASPTDTQYF.

J is TRBJ2-7 and V is TRBV9, with D tentatively TRBD1 (6 bases). Trimming pared 5 bases from V and 1 base from J, leaving 13 bases between. The CDR3 consists of 14 residues. Germline loops: CDR1 SGDLS, CDR2 YYNGEE. CDR3 DNA sequence: TGTGCCAGCAGTCTGGGGGACAAATCCTACGAGCAGTACTTC. Its translation is CASSLGDKSYEQYF.

This chain links TRBV7-2 with TRBJ1-5; D might be TRBD1 (5 bases). Trimming cost V 5 bases and J 0 bases, with 8 bases left between them. From germline, CDR1 is SGHTA and CDR2 FQGNSA. This CDR3 spans 14 amino acids. The DNA of the CDR3 is TGTGCCAGCAGCCCCGGACATAGCAATCAGCCCCAGCATTTT. This translates into CASSPGHSNQPQHF. The whole variable domain, remainder taken from reference TRBV7-2 and TRBJ1-5, is GAGVSQSPSNKVTEKGKDVELRCDPISGHTALYWYRQSLGQGLEFLIYFQGNSAPDKSGLPSDRFSAERTGGSVSTLTIQRTQQEDSAVYLCASSPGHSNQPQHFGDGTRLSIL.

This sequence joins TRBV5-4 and TRBJ2-7, with 11 bases lining up with TRBD1. The V and J ends lost 4 bases and 2 bases, in that order; junction bases with no gene match: 8. Per the germline V gene, CDR1 is SGHNT and CDR2 is YYREEE (reference sequence). The CDR3 sequence is 16 residues long. This CDR3 is CASSGTGGERAYEQYF. The CDR3 DNA sequence: TGTGCCAGCAGCGGGACAGGGGGGGAGAGAGCCTACGAGCAGTACTTC.

The CDR3 bases are TGTGCCAGCAGCTCTCCGGGACAGGTCTACGAGCAGTACTTC. This gives the protein CASSSPGQVYEQYF. The J gene is TRBJ2-7, the V gene TRBV7-8, with TRBD1 identical over 8 bases. The CDR3 consists of 14 residues. Germline lookup yields CDR1 SGHVS and CDR2 FQNEAQ. The V and J ends lost 4 bases and 3 bases, in that order; junction bases with no gene match: 5.

This chain links TRBV28 with TRBJ1-5; D unclear. The CDR3 is 15 amino acids. Deletions cut 3 bases from V and 2 bases from J, with 11 bases between. Germline V lookup: CDR1 MDHEN, CDR2 SYDVKM. DNA of the CDR3: TGTGCCAGCAGTTTTCCTTGGGGAGGCAATCAGCCCCAGCATTTT. Translating it yields CASSFPWGGNQPQHF.

In this sample, this clone turned up once. This sequence joins TRBV15 and TRBJ1-1; D call uncertain. V was pared by 1 base and J by 1 base, with 13 bases between. Per the germline V gene, CDR1 is LNHNV and CDR2 is YYDKDF (reference sequence). This CDR3 contains 16 residues. CDR3 region: CATSRGMGLKNTEAFF. The CDR3, as DNA: TGTGCCACCAGCAGAGGGATGGGCCTGAAGAACACTGAAGCTTTCTTT.

The genes are TRBV18 and TRBJ2-5, with a weak D call TRBD2 (5 bases). With 3 bases removed from V and 5 bases from J, the gap between germline ends came to 19 bases. The V gene's germline CDR1 is KGHSH and CDR2 LQKENI. The CDR3 is made up of 16 amino acids. The chain's CDR3 is CASSPPGWYESETQYF. The DNA for the CDR3 is TGTGCCAGCTCACCCCCGGGGTGGTATGAAAGCGAGACCCAGTACTTC.

The rearrangement links TRBV10-3 to TRBJ2-7; 9 bases match TRBD1. Looked up from germline, CDR1 is ENHRY and CDR2 is SYGVKD. The CDR3 is 19 amino acids. V shed 4 bases and J 0 bases; nucleotides not matched to a gene: 16. The CDR3 DNA follows: TGTGCCATCAGTGCAGGACCGGGACAGGGTCGCAGGAGCTCCTACGAGCAGTACTTC. Its protein is CAISAGPGQGRRSSYEQYF.

This chain uses TRBV6-6 with TRBJ1-5; TRBD1 matches 7 bases. The germline CDR1 and CDR2 sequences are MNHNY and SVGAGI (reference sequence). CDR3 length: 16 residues. With V trimmed by 0 bases and J by 6 bases, 8 bases remained unmatched. The CDR3 reads CASSYSGRGTGQPQHF. The DNA for the CDR3 is TGTGCCAGCAGTTACTCCGGCAGGGGGACTGGTCAGCCCCAGCATTTT.

The chain uses TRBV5-1 and TRBJ2-6, with 7 nucleotides matching TRBD1. Per germline, CDR1 SGHRS and CDR2 YFSETQ. The CDR3 runs 17 residues. J lost 2 bases, V lost 0 bases, and 5 bases had no gene match. The CDR3 sequence is CASSLGHTGAGANVLTF. In DNA form, the CDR3 reads TGCGCCAGCAGCTTGGGGCACACAGGGGCTGGGGCCAACGTCCTGACTTTC.

The genes are TRBV25-1 and TRBJ2-5; 10 nucleotides match TRBD1. V was pared by 6 bases and J by 2 bases, with 3 bases of the junction left unmatched. Germline loops: CDR1 MGHDK, CDR2 SYGVNS. This CDR3 is 14 amino acids long. Here the CDR3 DNA reads TGTGCCAGCAGGGGACAGGGGTGGCAAGAGACCCAGTACTTC. This codes for CASRGQGWQETQYF.